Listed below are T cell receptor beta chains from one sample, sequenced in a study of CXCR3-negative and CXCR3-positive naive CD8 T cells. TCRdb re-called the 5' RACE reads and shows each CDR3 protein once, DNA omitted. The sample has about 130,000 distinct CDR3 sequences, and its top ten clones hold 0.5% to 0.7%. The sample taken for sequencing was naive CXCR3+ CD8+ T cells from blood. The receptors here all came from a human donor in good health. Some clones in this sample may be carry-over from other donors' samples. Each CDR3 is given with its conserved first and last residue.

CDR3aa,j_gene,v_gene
CASSLWGDQPQHF,TRBJ1-5,TRBV7-6
CASSGYGQETQYF,TRBJ2-5,TRBV7-9
CAISEHNSPLHF,TRBJ1-6,TRBV10-3
CASSQTGGRQPQHF,TRBJ1-5,TRBV6-6
CASSGLLTNTGELFF,TRBJ2-2,TRBV2
CASSTGAGGNTQYF,TRBJ2-5,TRBV28
CATSRERTGEQRELFF,TRBJ2-2,TRBV15
CAWSVEIDEQYF,TRBJ2-7,TRBV30
CASRTLRNTGELFF,TRBJ2-2,TRBV2
CASSLGRNPPGQGAINTEAFF,TRBJ1-1,TRBV11-2
CASSLWGDTQYF,TRBJ2-3,TRBV7-3
CSARDQGDTEAFF,TRBJ1-1,TRBV20-1
CASSPSNWGGADGTYNEQFF,TRBJ2-1,TRBV7-6
CAVQQGYGNTIYF,TRBJ1-3,TRBV7-7
CASSGPGTGNNQPQHF,TRBJ1-5,TRBV25-1
CSVLRRGDGTGELFF,TRBJ2-2,TRBV29-1
CASSLKPGKQETQYF,TRBJ2-5,TRBV7-7
CASSIGRWMDEQFF,TRBJ2-1,TRBV19
CASSLSIRPPPYNEQFF,TRBJ2-1,TRBV7-2
CASSLVVSGGPYNEQFF,TRBJ2-1,TRBV7-2
CSAVGFGAGRRGEQFF,TRBJ2-1,TRBV29-1
CASCPDGSSYNEQFF,TRBJ2-1,TRBV19
CASSLGNNEQFF,TRBJ2-1,TRBV6-5
CSVQDYNEQFF,TRBJ2-1,TRBV29-1
CASSPGPLAWEGAGYTF,TRBJ1-2,TRBV4-1
CANTQGMNTEAFF,TRBJ1-1,TRBV2
CASSFPQQGAEDSPLHF,TRBJ1-6,TRBV7-9
CASSDGTGMVNEQFF,TRBJ2-1,TRBV5-1
CASKQGAEDYGYTF,TRBJ1-2,TRBV13
CASSPPQGSQPQHF,TRBJ1-5,TRBV12-3/TRBV12-4
CASSESAEAFF,TRBJ1-1,TRBV2
CSVLGDTYEQYF,TRBJ2-7,TRBV29-1
CASHSSGTNTDTQYF,TRBJ2-3,TRBV7-9
CASSDRGYTEAFF,TRBJ1-1,TRBV5-4
CASSLGVGGYEQYF,TRBJ2-7,TRBV5-5
CAISEGTVNNEQFF,TRBJ2-1,TRBV10-3
CSARDFAGGYEQYF,TRBJ2-7,TRBV20-1
CATSGGLETQYF,TRBJ2-5,TRBV5-6
CASSLSGGDDWF,TRBJ2-4,TRBV7-9
CASSLSANEQFF,TRBJ2-1,TRBV7-9